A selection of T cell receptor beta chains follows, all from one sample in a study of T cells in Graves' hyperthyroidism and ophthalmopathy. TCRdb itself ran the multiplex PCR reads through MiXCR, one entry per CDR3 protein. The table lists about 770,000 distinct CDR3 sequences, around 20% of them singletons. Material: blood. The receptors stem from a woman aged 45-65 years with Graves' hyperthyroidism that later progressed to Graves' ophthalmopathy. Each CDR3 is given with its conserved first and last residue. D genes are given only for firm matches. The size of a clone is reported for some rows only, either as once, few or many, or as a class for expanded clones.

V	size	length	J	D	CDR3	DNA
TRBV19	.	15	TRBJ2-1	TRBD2	CASRRLAGEANEQFF	TGTGCCAGTAGACGACTAGCGGGGGAAGCCAATGAGCAGTTCTTC
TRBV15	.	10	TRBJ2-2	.	CATSGNELFF	TGTGCCACCAGCGGCAATGAGCTGTTTTTT
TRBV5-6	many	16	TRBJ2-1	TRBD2	CASSQGLAGRGNEQFF	TGTGCCAGCAGCCAGGGACTAGCGGGGAGGGGCAATGAGCAGTTCTTC
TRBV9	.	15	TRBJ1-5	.	CASSLGDTGLQPQHF	TGTGCCAGCAGCTTAGGGGATACAGGGTTGCAGCCCCAGCATTTT
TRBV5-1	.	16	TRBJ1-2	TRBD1	CASSHGSDRARDGYTF	TGCGCCAGCAGCCACGGATCGGACAGGGCAAGAGATGGCTACACCTTC
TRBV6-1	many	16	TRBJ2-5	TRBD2	CASRGLAGEYQETQYF	TGTGCCAGCAGGGGACTAGCGGGGGAGTACCAAGAGACCCAGTACTTC
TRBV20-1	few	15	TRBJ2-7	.	CSARLPYTSSYEQYF	TGCAGTGCTAGATTGCCCTACACGAGCTCCTACGAGCAGTACTTC
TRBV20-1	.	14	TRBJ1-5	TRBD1	CSARGGDRKQPQHF	TGCAGTGCTCGGGGGGGGGACAGAAAACAACCCCAGCATTTT
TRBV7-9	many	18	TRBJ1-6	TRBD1	CASSSGTGGLSYNSPLHF	TGTGCCAGCAGCTCCGGGACAGGGGGCCTATCCTATAATTCACCCCTCCACTTT
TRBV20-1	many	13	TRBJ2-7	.	CSALRGNLYEQYF	TGCAGTGCCCTCAGAGGGAACCTTTACGAGCAGTACTTC
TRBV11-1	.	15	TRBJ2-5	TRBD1	CASSLAQGKQETQYF	TGTGCCAGCAGCTTAGCACAGGGGAAGCAAGAGACCCAGTACTTC
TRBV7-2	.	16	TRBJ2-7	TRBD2	CASSFSSGGGRDEQHF	TGTGCCAGCAGCTTTTCTAGCGGGGGGGGAAGAGACGAGCAGCACTTC
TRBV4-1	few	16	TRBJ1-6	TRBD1	CASSQDATGDIAPLHF	TGCGCCAGCAGCCAAGATGCAACAGGGGATATTGCACCCCTCCACTTT
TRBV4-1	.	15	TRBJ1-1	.	CASSQVLYGSTEAFF	TGCGCCAGCAGCCAAGTCCTTTATGGGAGCACTGAAGCTTTCTTT
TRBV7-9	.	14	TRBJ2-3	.	CASSLLGIADTQYF	TGTGCCAGCAGCTTACTAGGTATTGCAGATACGCAGTATTTT
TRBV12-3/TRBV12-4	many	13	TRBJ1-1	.	CASSFGRRTEAFF	TGTGCCAGCAGTTTTGGGAGGCGAACTGAAGCTTTCTTT
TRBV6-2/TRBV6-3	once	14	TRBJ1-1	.	CASSYDRSIAEAFF	TGTGCCAGCAGTTACGACAGGAGTATCGCTGAAGCTTTCTTT
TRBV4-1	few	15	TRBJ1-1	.	CASSPQGTENTEAFF	TGCGCCAGCAGCCCCCAGGGAACAGAAAACACTGAAGCTTTCTTT
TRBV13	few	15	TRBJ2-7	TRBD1	CASSLRYGQGYEQYF	TGTGCCAGCAGCTTAAGGTATGGACAGGGTTACGAGCAGTACTTC
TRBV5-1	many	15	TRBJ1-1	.	CASSLAQGPGTEAFF	TGCGCCAGCAGCCTAGCACAGGGCCCGGGAACTGAAGCTTTCTTT
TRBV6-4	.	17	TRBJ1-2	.	CASSVNRAARANYGYTF	TGTGCCAGCAGCGTAAACAGGGCGGCCAGGGCTAACTATGGCTACACCTTC
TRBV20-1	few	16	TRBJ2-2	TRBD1	CSAREAGQGGTEELFF	TGCAGTGCTAGAGAGGCGGGACAGGGAGGCACCGAGGAGCTGTTTTTT
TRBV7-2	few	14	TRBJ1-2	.	CASSLPGQKDGYTF	TGTGCCAGCAGCTTACCCGGACAGAAGGATGGCTACACCTTC
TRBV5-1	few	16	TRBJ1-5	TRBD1	CASSISPGQVNQPQHF	TGCGCCAGCAGCATCTCTCCGGGACAGGTCAATCAGCCCCAGCATTTT